The sequence of this TCR beta chain was determined in a study of cytomegalovirus exposure and HLA in healthy donors (TCRdb year 2017). In the study overall: An earlier analysis of some 620 of the donors reported about 300 Gb of sequence data and 117 million unique TCR beta sequences obtained from some 170 million T cells. Approximately 300 gigabases of sequencing data and around 90 million unique TCR sequences made up an early release that covered nearly 650 HLA-typed donors. The genetic ancestry cluster associated with self-reported Caucasian donors included around 76% of the 398 genotyped donors. The study aimed to test whether signatures of past pathogen exposure could be identified by cataloging public T cell receptors. Using immunosequencing, the study profiled T cell repertoires from fewer than 700 subjects and related those repertoires to cytomegalovirus serostatus. Along with the approximately 670-subject first cohort, a separate validation cohort of 120 different subjects was used. To predict cytomegalovirus infection status, the study brought together high-throughput TCR immunosequencing, statistical association of individual TCRs with disease status, and machine learning. A later analysis re-analyzed previously published TCR beta repertoires from several hundred donors and added high-resolution HLA genotyping to study TCR occurrence patterns. Rather than using new phenotypic data, the later analysis identified candidate immune exposures from TCR beta sequences and from how often those sequences occurred across donors. An earlier analysis of 587 of the donors applied high-throughput TCR beta sequencing to assess whether each TCR beta V gene segment acted as functional or pseudogenic. Donor age, sex, ethnicity and CMV serostatus were compiled together with the repertoire data. Genome-wide SNP genotypes for about 55% of the roughly 670 donors were used in a later genetic analysis, which treated that subset as a discovery cohort. Every repertoire in the discovery cohort had been generated on one and the same sequencing platform. Class I and class II HLA loci were covered by the typing at four-digit resolution. Typing coverage varied by locus: about 620-630 donors for A, B, C, DRB1 and DQB1; roughly 500 for DQA1; about 600 for DPA1; roughly 470 for DPB1. Roughly 5 DR-DQ haplotypes were handled as single units for association and clustering, since linkage in the cohort was strong. Across under 500 genotyped donors of the cohort, an average of roughly 200,000 unique TCR beta nucleotide sequences per donor were sequenced, and 15% to 20% of those sequences were non-productive. The study at large found these results: Linkage disequilibrium might explain the correlated functional status among segregating V segments, but an unknown experimental factor could not be ruled out. Specific HLA alleles were associated with roughly 17,000 TCR beta sequences at a false discovery rate of 0.05 in a later analysis. When HLA alleles, especially DR and DQ, strongly co-occurred, attributing TCR associations to individual alleles was difficult. While some public TCRs were present in many individuals, most TCR sequences turned up only very rarely across donors. Only TCR beta chains were sequenced in this cohort, and the absence of alpha or paired-chain data limited detectable features. Sequencing depth was assumed to be roughly uniform across donors in the presence/absence analyses, though that assumption may not hold. A later analysis found that TCR association rates varied across HLA loci, with DRB1 alleles showing the most associated TCRs and HLA-C alleles the fewest. According to a later genetic analysis, donors in an Asian-associated ancestry cluster had fewer N-insertions in productive TCRs than the roughly 670-donor mean. V-gene and J-gene trimming of TCR beta chains was associated with a missense DCLRE1C variant in a later genetic analysis, and the association was replicated in an independent cohort. Because the 87-base-pair reads could not distinguish some IMGT-functional V segments, including TRBV6-2 and TRBV6-3, those segments were excluded. HLA typing was unavailable for some donors at each locus, so association tests used only the typed subset. Because counts were too low, roughly 16 rarely observed V segments, including chromosome 9 orphons, were excluded from the earlier analysis of around 640 of the donors. The classifier was reported to diagnose cytomegalovirus status with high specificity and sensitivity in both the original and validation cohorts. A group of highly shared sequence variants was considered likely to be a technical artifact of the sequencing pipeline. A later analysis found that HLA-associated TCR beta chains were more clonally expanded and had lower generation probabilities than equally common non-associated chains. A further reported finding was that TCR beta sequences accurately predicted the HLA-A and HLA-B alleles for most subjects in the first cohort. Broadly in line with IMGT annotations, most TCR beta V segments showed up in productive rearrangements about 87% or about 30% of the time in an earlier analysis of several hundred of the donors. For the cohort, immune exposure information was limited to CMV serostatus. In the study, some 160 TCR beta chains were listed as associated with cytomegalovirus. In a later analysis, most CMV-associated TCR beta chains were found to appear HLA-restricted, with HLA associations seemingly driven largely by CMV exposure. In vitro tests confirmed that three of the cytomegalovirus-associated TCR beta chains recognize cytomegalovirus antigens. Several of the top co-occurrence clusters appeared to be linked to parvovirus B19, influenza, CMV and Epstein-Barr virus, according to a later analysis. According to the authors, the approach could potentially be generalized to other disease states and immunological phenotypes.

The cohort comprised 670 or so healthy bone marrow donors. At the time of sampling, all cohort members were nominally healthy, though unrecorded immune exposures were likely present. The donor was CMV seropositive and was included in the group of approximately 300 seropositive cohort members. Each donor provided a peripheral blood sample, and peripheral blood mononuclear cells were used for TCR beta sequencing. The Qiagen DNeasy Blood Extraction Kit was used to extract genomic DNA from the blood cell samples. The library was produced with the immunoSEQ multiplex PCR assay. The multiplex PCR relied on a mix of 60 forward primers for TCR Vbeta segments and 13 reverse primers for TCR Jbeta segments. Amplification of the CDR3 region of rearranged TCR beta genes was performed with a multiplex PCR assay on genomic DNA. The amplified TCR beta libraries were sequenced on the Illumina HiSeq System as 87-base-pair reads. Concerning the study's data processing: In a later analysis, some 80 million unique TCR beta chains were counted across the approximately 670 repertoires, and roughly 11 million of these chains were shared by at least two donors. A nearest-neighbor algorithm error-corrected the raw reads and collapsed the reads into unique sequences, merging closely related sequences to remove PCR and sequencing errors. CDR3 sequences were aligned to IMGT reference sequences to assign V, D and J gene segments. For a sequence to be retained, a match of at least six nucleotides to both a V gene segment and a J gene segment was required. Rearrangements were called productive when the CDR3 lacked stop codons and stayed in frame with V and J; all others were non-productive. Following IMGT convention, CDR3 was defined as the stretch from the second conserved V-encoded cysteine to the conserved J-encoded phenylalanine. The earlier analysis of roughly 590 of the donors excluded sequences that lacked an unambiguous match to a single V gene segment. An earlier analysis of approximately 590 of the donors classified V segments as functional when productive rearrangements were above 56.7% and as segregating when the standard deviation between donors was above 5%. To diagnose cytomegalovirus status from the catalog of TCR beta chain sequences, a statistical classification framework was built. In a later analysis, V and J genes were assigned by comparing TCR nucleotide sequences against IMGT/GENE-DB human TR gene sequences. A later analysis assigned CDR3 sequences and most-parsimonious VDJ recombination scenarios with the TCRdist pipeline. In a later analysis, each TCR beta chain was defined by its CDR3 amino acid sequence together with its V-gene family, and reads lacking a unique V-gene family were excluded. As a way to deal with suspected cross-contamination and a sequencing artifact, a later analysis dropped nearly 600 nucleotide sequences that were highly shared and had low generation probability. For each public chain, a later analysis derived a clonal expansion index from normalized ranks of inferred template counts within each repertoire. In a later analysis, generation probabilities were computed with a VDJ recombination model fitted to out-of-frame rearrangements, and the resulting probabilities were checked against IGoR. In a later analysis, hypergeometric tests were used to score TCR-TCR, TCR-HLA and TCR-CMV co-occurrence, with a repertoire-size bias correction applied to TCR pairs. In a later analysis, false discovery rates were estimated by permuting HLA or CMV assignments 20 times. A later analysis grouped co-occurring TCRs with DBSCAN, adding TCRdist sequence similarity when clustering within HLA-allele-positive subsets. Co-occurrence clustering excluded repertoires with fewer than 30,000 or more than 120,000 public chains, plus five with anomalous nucleotide sharing. TCRdb carries this immuneACCESS record with in-frame sequences only. Its versions omit some clonotypes, under half of them owing to an unresolved V gene in the studies checked, with the rest unexplained. The V and J calls and clone size are taken from that table; D and trimming were inferred from the DNA. In this sample the table shows 130,000 or so clones, 82% of which occur a single time. Clones ranked in the top ten supply 3.2% of the sample.

Trimming accounts for 5 bases at V and 7 bases at J, while the number of junction bases matched to no gene is 10. Based on the germline V gene (reference sequence), the CDR1 and CDR2 sequences are LNHDA and SQIVND. The CDR3 holds 14 amino acids from the cysteine to the phenylalanine. The DNA shown is the 42-base CDR3, in frame from base 1. Remarks on this clone: The antigen this receptor binds is unknown. No per-base quality is available; no much larger clone lies one base away.

Sequenced sample: PBMCs. The V gene is TRBV19 and the J gene is TRBJ2-5, and 7 junction bases match TRBD2. The TCR was taken from a man between 18 and 29 years old in good health and CMV-seropositive. The CDR3 has the sequence CASSSVGEGATQYF. Read as DNA, the sequence is TGTGCCAGTAGTTCGGTCGGGGAGGGTGCGACCCAGTACTTC.